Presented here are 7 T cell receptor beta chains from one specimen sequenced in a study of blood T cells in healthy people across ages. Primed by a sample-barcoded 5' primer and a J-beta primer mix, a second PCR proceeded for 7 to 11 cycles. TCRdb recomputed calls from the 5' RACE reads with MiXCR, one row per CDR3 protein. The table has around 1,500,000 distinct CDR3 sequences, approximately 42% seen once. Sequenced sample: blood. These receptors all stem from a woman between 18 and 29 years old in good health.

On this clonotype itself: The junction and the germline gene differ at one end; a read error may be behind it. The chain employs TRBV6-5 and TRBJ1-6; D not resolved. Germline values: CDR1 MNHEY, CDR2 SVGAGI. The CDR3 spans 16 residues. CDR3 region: CSSSPKPSSKRSPLHF. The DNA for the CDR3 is TGTTCCAGCAGCCCAAAACCGAGCTCCAAGCGATCACCCCTCCACTTT.

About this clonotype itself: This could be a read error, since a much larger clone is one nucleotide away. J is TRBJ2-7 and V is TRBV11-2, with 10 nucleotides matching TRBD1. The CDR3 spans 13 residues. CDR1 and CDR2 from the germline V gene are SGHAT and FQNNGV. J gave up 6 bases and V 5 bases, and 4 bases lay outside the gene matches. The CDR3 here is CASSRQGASEQYF. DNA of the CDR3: TGTGCCAGCAGCAGACAGGGGGCCAGCGAGCAGTACTTC. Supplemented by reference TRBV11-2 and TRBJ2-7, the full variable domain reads EAGVAQSPRYKIIEKRQSVAFWCNPISGHATLYWYQQILGQGPKLLIQFQNNGVVDDSQLPKDRFSAERLKGVDSTLKIQPAKLEDSAVYLCASSRQGASEQYFGPGTRLTVT.

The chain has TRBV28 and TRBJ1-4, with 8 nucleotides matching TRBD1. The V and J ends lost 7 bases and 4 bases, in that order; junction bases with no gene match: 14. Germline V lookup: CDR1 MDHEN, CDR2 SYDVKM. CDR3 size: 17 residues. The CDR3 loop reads CASKSQQGARNNEKLFF. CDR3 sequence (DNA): TGTGCCAGCAAATCCCAGCAGGGGGCGCGGAATAATGAAAAACTGTTTTTT.

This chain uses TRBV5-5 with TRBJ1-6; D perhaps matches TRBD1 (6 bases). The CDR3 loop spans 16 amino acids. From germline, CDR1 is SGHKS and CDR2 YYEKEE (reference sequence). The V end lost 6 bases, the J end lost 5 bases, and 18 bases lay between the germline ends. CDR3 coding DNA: TGTGCCAGCACCGACCGGCAGGGGTCTGATAATTCACCCCTCCACTTT. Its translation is CASTDRQGSDNSPLHF.

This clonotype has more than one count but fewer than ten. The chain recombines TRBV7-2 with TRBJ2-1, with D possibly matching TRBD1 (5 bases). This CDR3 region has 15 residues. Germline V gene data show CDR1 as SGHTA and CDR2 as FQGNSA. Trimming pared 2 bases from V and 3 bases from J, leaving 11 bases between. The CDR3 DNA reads TGTGCCAGCAGCTTACTAGGGGTAGTCTACAATGAGCAGTTCTTC. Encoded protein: CASSLLGVVYNEQFF.

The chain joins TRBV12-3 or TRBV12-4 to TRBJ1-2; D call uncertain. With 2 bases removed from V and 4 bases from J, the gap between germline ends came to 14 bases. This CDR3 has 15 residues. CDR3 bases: TGTGCCAGCAGTTTAACGCCAGAGAGCCTCTATGGCTACACCTTC. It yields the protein CASSLTPESLYGYTF.

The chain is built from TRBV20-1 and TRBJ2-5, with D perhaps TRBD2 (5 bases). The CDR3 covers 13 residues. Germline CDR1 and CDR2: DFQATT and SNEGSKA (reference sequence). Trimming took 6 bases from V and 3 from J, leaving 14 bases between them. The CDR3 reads CSALADLEETQYF. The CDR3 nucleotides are TGCAGTGCCCTCGCGGACTTAGAAGAGACCCAGTACTTC.